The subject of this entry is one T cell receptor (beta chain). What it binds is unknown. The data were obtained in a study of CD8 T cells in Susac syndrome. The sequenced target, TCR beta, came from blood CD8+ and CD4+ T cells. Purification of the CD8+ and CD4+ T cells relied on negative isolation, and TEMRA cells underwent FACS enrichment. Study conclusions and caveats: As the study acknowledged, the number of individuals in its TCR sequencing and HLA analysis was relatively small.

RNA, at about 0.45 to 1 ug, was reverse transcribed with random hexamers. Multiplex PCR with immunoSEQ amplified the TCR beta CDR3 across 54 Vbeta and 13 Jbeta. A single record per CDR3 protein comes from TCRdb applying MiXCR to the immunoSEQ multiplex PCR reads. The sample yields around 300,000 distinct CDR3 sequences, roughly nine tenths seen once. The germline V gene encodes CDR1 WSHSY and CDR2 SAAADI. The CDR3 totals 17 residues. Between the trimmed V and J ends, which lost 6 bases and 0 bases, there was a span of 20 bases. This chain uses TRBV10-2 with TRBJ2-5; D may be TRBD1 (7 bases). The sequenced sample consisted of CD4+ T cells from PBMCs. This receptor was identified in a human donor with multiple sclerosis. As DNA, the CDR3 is TGCGCCAGCAGGGGAGGATCGGGACAGAGGTACCAAGAGACCCAGTACTTC. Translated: CASRGGSGQRYQETQYF.